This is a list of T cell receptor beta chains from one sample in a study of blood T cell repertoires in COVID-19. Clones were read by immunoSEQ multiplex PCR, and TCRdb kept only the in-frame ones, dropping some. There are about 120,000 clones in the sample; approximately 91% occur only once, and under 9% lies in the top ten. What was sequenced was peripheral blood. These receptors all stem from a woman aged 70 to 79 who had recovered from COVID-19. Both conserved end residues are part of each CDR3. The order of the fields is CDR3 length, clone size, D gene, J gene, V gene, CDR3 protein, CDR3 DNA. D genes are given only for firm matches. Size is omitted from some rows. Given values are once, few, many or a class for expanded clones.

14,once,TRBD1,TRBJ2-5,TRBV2,CASSLQGAQETQYF,TGTGCCAGCAGTTTACAGGGGGCCCAAGAGACCCAGTACTTC
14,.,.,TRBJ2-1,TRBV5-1,CASSLGGGDNEQFF,TGCGCCAGCAGCTTAGGTGGAGGAGACAATGAGCAGTTCTTC
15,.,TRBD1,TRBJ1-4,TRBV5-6,CASSRPDRVQEKLFF,TGTGCCAGCAGTCGCCCGGACAGGGTGCAAGAAAAACTGTTTTTT
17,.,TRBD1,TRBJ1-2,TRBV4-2,CASSPRGTGAPGGGYTF,TGTGCCAGCAGCCCCAGGGGGACAGGCGCCCCAGGTGGTGGCTACACCTTC
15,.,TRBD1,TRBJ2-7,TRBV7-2,CASRLRLTGRVEQYF,TGTGCCAGCAGACTTAGGCTGACAGGGAGAGTCGAGCAGTACTTC
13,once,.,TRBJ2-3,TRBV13,CASSPTYTDTQYF,TGTGCCAGCAGCCCAACTTACACAGATACGCAGTATTTT
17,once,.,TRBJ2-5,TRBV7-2,CASSSTRGGGAGETQYF,TGTGCCAGCAGCTCCACCCGGGGTGGGGGGGCCGGTGAGACCCAGTACTTC
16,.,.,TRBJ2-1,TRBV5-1,CASSLRVQSSYNEQFF,TGCGCCAGCAGCCTGAGGGTCCAGAGCTCCTACAATGAGCAGTTCTTC
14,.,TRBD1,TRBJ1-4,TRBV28,CAGQGADGSEKLFF,TGTGCCGGACAGGGTGCCGATGGGAGTGAAAAACTGTTTTTT
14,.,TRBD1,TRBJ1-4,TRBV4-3,CASSQSGPGGKLFF,TGCGCCAGCAGCCAAAGCGGTCCAGGGGGAAAACTGTTTTTT
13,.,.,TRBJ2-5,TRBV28,CASSWGLWETQYF,TGTGCCAGCAGTTGGGGACTTTGGGAGACCCAGTACTTC
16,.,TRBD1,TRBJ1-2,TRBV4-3,CASSREVRGARYGYTF,TGCGCCAGCAGCCGAGAGGTCAGGGGGGCGCGATATGGCTACACCTTC
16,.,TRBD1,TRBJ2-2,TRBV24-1,CATSEPDRGYTGELFF,TGTGCCACCAGTGAGCCGGACAGGGGGTACACCGGGGAGCTGTTTTTT
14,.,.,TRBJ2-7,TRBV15,CATSSFVRGAEQYF,TGTGCCACCAGCAGTTTTGTTCGGGGTGCCGAGCAGTACTTC
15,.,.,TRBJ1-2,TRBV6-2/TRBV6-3,CASSSRLASNYGYTF,TGTGCCAGCAGTTCACGCCTTGCAAGCAACTATGGCTACACCTTC
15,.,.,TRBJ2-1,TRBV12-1,CASSSLRGACHEQFF,TGTGCCAGCAGCTCCCTACGGGGGGCGTGCCATGAGCAGTTCTTC
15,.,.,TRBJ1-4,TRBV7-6,CASSRGGPENEKLFF,TGTGCCAGCAGCCGGGGGGGGCCCGAAAATGAAAAACTGTTTTTT
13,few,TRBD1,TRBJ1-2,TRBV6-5,CASRATGTYGYTF,TGTGCCAGCAGGGCGACAGGGACCTATGGCTACACCTTC
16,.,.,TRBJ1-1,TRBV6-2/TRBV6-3,CASSYSKGPTGTEAFF,TGTGCCAGCAGTTACTCGAAAGGCCCAACAGGAACTGAAGCTTTCTTT
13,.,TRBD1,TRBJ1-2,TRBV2,CASRSGQGDGYTF,TGTGCCAGCAGGTCCGGACAGGGGGATGGCTACACCTTC
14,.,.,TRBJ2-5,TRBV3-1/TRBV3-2,CASSQSAREGTQYF,TGTGCCAGCAGCCAATCCGCCAGGGAAGGGACCCAGTACTTC
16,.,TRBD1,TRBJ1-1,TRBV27,CASSFRQGWMNTEAFF,TGTGCCAGCAGTTTCAGACAGGGTTGGATGAACACTGAAGCTTTCTTT
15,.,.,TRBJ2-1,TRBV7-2,CASSLTNRNYNEQFF,TGTGCCAGCAGCTTAACTAACCGGAACTACAATGAGCAGTTCTTC
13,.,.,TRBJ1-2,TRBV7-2,CASSPQWALGYTF,TGTGCCAGCAGCCCACAATGGGCTTTGGGCTACACCTTC
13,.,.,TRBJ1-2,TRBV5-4,CASSLGPSRGYTF,TGTGCCAGCAGCCTTGGGCCCTCCCGAGGCTACACCTTC
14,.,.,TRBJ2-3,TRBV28,CASSLGSPIRPQYF,TGTGCCAGCAGTTTAGGCTCCCCCATACGTCCGCAGTATTTT
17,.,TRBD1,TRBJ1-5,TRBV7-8,CASSFKQGVLGNQPQHF,TGTGCCAGCAGCTTCAAACAGGGGGTGCTCGGCAATCAGCCCCAGCATTTT
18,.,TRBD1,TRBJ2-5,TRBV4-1,CASSQEGLAGGFPETQYF,TGCGCCAGCAGCCAAGAGGGGTTGGCAGGGGGCTTCCCAGAGACCCAGTACTTC
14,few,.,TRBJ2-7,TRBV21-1,CASSSRDSHYEQYF,TGTGCCAGCAGCAGTAGGGACAGCCACTACGAGCAGTACTTC
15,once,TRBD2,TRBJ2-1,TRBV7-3,CASSLRGLAGDEQFF,TGTGCCAGCAGCTTAAGGGGACTAGCGGGAGATGAGCAGTTCTTC
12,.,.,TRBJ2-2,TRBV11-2,CASSPSPRRLFF,TGTGCCAGCAGCCCGAGCCCACGTAGGCTGTTTTTT
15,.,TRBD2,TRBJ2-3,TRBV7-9,CASSARGAFADTQYF,TGTGCCAGCAGCGCGCGGGGGGCGTTCGCAGATACGCAGTATTTT
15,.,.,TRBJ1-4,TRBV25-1,CASSTWGGGNEKLFF,TGTGCCAGCAGTACCTGGGGAGGGGGGAATGAAAAACTGTTTTTT